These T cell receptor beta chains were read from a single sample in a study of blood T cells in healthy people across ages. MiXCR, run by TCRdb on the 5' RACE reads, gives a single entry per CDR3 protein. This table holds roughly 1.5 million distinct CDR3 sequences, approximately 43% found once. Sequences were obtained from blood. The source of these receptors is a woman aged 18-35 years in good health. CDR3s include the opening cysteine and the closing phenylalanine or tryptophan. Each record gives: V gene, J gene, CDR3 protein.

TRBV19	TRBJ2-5	CASSTSVYQETQYF
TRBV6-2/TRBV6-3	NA	CASSATTETQYF
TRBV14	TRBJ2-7	CASSPFHPYEQYF
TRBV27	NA	CASSWAGSETQYF
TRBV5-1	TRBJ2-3	CASSAGRGGLSDTQYF
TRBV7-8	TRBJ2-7	CASSLGLARYEQYF
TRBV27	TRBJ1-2	CASSPGTGGASYGYTF
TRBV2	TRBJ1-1	CASRVEVNTEAFF
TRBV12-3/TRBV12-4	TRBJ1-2	CASSSLGGNYGYTF
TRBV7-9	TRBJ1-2	CASRKGGEGYTF
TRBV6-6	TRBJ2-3	CASRDRLAGDTDTQYF
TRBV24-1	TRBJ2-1	CATSDPGKREYNEQFF
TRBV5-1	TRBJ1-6	CASSSALNYSPLHF
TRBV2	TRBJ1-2	CASLDSQGQGLKTPYGYIF
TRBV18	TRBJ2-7	CASSRTGNSYEQYF
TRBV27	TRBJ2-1	CASSLFPPSSYNEQFF
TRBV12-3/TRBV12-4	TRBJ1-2	CASSLRTAPVGYTF
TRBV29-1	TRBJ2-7	CSVEDRLGWGQYF
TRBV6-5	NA	CASSYKFGGRSSYEQFF
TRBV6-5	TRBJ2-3	CASSYSRGRTQYF
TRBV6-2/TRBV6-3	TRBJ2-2	CASRGLLAGPTGELFF
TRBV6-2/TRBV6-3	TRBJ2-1	CASRMLRGPPYNEQFF
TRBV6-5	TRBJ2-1	CASSYRLNKGEQFF
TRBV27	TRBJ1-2	CASSLSGTGGLYGYTF
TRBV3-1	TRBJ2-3	CASSQVGSGADTQYF
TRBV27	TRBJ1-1	CASRDPWNTEAFF
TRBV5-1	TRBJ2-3	CASSATGGLTDTQYF
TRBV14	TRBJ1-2	CASSQSGGYTF
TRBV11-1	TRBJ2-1	CASSLAAGGREQFF
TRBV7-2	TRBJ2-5	CASILGTRGETQYF
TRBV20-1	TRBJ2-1	CSASGLKLGHEQFF
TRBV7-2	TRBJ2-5	CASSWRQGQQETQYF
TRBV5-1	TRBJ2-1	CASSLESWNEQFF
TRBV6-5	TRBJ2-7	CANSCRGQGAYEQYF
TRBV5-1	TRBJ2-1	CASSFSGTGSYNEQFF
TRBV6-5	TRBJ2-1	CASRKFGTDYNEQFF
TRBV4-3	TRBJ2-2	CASSQDKLTGELFF
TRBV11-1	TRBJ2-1	CASSQGTSGFLGNEQFF
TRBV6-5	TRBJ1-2	CASSYDRVYGYTF
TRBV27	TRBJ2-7	CASSLQKDYEQYF
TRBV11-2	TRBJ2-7	CASKVWRGPYEQYF
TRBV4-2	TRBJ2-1	CASSQPGLAIRNEQFF
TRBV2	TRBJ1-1	CASSKRFTTEAFF
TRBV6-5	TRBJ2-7	CASSTGTGISYEQYF
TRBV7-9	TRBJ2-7	CASTLRTSGSQYEQYF
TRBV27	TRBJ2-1	CASRPLDRGLYNEQFF